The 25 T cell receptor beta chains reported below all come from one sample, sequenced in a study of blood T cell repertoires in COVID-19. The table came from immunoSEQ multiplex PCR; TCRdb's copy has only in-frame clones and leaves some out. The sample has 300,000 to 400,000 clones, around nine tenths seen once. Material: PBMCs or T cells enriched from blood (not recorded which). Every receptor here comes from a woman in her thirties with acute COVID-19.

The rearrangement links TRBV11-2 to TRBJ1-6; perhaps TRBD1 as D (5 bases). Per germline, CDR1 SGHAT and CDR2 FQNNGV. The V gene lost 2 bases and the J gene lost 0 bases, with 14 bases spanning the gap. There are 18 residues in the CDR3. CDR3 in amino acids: CASSLRGSHSSYNSPLHF. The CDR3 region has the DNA TGTGCCAGCAGCTTAAGGGGCTCCCACAGCTCCTATAATTCACCCCTCCACTTT. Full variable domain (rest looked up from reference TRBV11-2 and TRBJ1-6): EAGVAQSPRYKIIEKRQSVAFWCNPISGHATLYWYQQILGQGPKLLIQFQNNGVVDDSQLPKDRFSAERLKGVDSTLKIQPAKLEDSAVYLCASSLRGSHSSYNSPLHFGNGTRLTVT.

CDR3 nucleotide sequence: TGTGCCAGCAGACAGGGGGAGTATTCACCCCTCCACTTT. It is translated as CASRQGEYSPLHF. The rearrangement joins TRBV5-8 to TRBJ1-6; 8 bases line up with TRBD1. Trimming removed 5 bases from V and 8 bases from J; junction bases left unmatched: 3. Germline V gene sequence: CDR1 SGHTS, CDR2 YDEGEE. The CDR3 runs 13 residues.

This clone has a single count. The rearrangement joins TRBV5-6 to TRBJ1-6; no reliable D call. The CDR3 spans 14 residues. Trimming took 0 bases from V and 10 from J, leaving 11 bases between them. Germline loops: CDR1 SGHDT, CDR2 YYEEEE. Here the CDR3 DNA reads TGTGCCAGCAGCTTGGGCGGGTTGGGATCACCCCTCCACTTT. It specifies CASSLGGLGSPLHF.

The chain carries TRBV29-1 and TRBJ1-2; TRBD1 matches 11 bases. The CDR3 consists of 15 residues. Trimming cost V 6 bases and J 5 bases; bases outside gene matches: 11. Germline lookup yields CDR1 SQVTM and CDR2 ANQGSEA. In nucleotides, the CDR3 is TGCAGCGTGGGGGACAGGGGGAAGGTTCCTTATGGCTACACCTTC. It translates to CSVGDRGKVPYGYTF. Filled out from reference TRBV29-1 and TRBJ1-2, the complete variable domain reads SAVISQKPSRDICQRGTSLTIQCQVDSQVTMMFWYRQQPGQSLTLIATANQGSEATYESGFVIDKFPISRPNLTFSTLTVSNMSPEDSSIYLCSVGDRGKVPYGYTFGSGTRLTVV.

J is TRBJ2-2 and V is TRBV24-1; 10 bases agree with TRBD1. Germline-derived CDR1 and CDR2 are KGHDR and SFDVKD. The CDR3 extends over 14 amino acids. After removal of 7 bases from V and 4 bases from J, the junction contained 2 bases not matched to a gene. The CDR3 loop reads CATRGQGPTGELFF. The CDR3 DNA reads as TGTGCCACCAGGGGACAGGGGCCCACCGGGGAGCTGTTTTTT.

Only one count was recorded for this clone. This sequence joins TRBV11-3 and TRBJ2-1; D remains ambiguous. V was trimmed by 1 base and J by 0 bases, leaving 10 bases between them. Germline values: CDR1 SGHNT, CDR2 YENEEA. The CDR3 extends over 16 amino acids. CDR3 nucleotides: TGTGCCAGCAGCTTAGTATGGGCGAGCTCCTACAATGAGCAGTTCTTC. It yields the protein CASSLVWASSYNEQFF.

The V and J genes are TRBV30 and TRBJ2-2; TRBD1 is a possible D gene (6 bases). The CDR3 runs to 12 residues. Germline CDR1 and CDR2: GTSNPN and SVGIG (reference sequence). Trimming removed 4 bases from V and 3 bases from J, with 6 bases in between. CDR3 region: CAWTGDTGELFF. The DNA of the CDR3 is TGTGCCTGGACAGGGGACACCGGGGAGCTGTTTTTT.

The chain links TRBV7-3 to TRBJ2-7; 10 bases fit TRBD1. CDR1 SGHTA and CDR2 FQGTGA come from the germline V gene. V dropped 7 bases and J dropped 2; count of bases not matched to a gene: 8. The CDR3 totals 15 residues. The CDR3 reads CASTTGTGAPYEQYF. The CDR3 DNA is TGTGCCAGCACGACCGGGACAGGGGCACCCTACGAGCAGTACTTC.

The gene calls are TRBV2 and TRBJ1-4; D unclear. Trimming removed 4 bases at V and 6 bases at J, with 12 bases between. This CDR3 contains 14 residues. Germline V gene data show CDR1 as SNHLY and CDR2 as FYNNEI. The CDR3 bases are TGTGCCAGCAGTGTTGGAAGCGGCTATGAAAAACTGTTTTTT. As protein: CASSVGSGYEKLFF.

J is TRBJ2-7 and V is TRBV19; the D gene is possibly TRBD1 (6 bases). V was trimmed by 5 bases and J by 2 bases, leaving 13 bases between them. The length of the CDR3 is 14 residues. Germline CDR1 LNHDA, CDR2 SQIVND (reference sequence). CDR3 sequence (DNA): TGTGCCAGTAGTTCCGGGACAAGTACCTACGAGCAGTACTTC. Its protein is CASSSGTSTYEQYF.

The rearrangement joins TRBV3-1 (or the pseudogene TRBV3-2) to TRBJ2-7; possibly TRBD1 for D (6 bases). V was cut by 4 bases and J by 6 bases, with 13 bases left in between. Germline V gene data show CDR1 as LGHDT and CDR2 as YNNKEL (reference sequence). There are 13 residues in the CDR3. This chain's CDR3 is CASSPRAGVEQYF. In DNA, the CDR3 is TGTGCCAGCAGCCCACGGGCAGGGGTCGAGCAGTACTTC.

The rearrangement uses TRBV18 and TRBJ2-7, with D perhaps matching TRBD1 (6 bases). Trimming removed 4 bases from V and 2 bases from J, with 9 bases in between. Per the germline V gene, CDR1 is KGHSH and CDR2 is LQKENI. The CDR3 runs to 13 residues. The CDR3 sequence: CASSLQGTYEQYF. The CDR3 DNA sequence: TGTGCCAGCTCACTACAGGGTACCTACGAGCAGTACTTC.

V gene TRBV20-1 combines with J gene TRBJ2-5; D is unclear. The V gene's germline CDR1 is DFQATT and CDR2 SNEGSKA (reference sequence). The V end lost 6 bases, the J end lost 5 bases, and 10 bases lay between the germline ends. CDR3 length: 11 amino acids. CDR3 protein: CSALHRETQYF. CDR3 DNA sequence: TGCAGTGCGTTGCACCGGGAGACCCAGTACTTC.

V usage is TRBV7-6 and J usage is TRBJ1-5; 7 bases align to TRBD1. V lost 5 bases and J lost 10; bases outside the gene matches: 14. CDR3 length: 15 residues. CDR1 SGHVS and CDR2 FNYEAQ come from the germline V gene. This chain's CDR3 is CASSRYAAGGQPQHF. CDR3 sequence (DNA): TGTGCCAGCAGCCGCTACGCGGCAGGGGGTCAACCCCAGCATTTT.

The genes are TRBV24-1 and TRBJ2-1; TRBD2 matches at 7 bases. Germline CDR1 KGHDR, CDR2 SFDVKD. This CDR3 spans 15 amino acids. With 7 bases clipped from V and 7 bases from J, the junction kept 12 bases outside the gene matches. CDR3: CATRERGDYRNEQFF. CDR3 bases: TGTGCCACCAGGGAGCGGGGCGATTATAGGAATGAGCAGTTCTTC.

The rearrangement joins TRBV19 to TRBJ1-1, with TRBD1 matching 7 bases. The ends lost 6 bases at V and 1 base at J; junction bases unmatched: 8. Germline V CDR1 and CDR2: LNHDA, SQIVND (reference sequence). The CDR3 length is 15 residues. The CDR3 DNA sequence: TGTGCCAGTAGCCCCCCAGGGGGGAAGAACACTGAAGCTTTCTTT. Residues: CASSPPGGKNTEAFF.

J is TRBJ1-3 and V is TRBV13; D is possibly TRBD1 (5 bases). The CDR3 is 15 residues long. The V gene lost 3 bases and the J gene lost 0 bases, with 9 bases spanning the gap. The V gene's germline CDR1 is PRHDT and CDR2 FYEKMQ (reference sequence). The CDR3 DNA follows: TGTGCCAGCAGCTTTAGCGGGACCTCTGGAAACACCATATATTTT. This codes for CASSFSGTSGNTIYF.

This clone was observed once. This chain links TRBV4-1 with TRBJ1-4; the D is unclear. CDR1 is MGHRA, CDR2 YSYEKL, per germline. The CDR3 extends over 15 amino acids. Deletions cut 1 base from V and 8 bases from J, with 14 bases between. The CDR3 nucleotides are TGCGCCAGCAGCCAAGTCCCCGGGGAAGGCGAAAAACTGTTTTTT. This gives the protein CASSQVPGEGEKLFF.

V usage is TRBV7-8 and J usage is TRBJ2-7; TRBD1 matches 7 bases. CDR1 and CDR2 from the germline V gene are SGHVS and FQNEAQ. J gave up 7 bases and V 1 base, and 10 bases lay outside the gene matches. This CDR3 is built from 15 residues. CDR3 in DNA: TGTGCCAGCAGCTTAGGAATAGTAGGGGGCGGGGAGCAGTACTTC. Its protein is CASSLGIVGGGEQYF.

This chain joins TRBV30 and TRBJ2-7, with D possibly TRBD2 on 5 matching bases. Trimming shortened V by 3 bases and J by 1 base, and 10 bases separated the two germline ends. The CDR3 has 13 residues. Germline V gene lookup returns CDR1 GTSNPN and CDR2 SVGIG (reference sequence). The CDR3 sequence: CAWRRTFSYEQYF. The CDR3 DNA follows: TGTGCCTGGAGGAGGACTTTTTCCTACGAGCAGTACTTC.

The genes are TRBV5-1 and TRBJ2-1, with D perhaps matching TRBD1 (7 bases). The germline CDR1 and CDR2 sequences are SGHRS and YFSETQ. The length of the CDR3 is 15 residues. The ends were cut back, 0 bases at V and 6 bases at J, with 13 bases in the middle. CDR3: CASSLASGGSNEQFF. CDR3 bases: TGCGCCAGCAGCTTGGCGTCAGGGGGGTCCAATGAGCAGTTCTTC.

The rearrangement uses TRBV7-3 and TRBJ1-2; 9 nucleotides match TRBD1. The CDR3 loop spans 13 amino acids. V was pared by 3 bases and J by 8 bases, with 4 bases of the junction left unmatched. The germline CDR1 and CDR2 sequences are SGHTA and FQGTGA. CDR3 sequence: CASSFGQGSGYTF. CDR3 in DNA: TGTGCCAGCAGCTTCGGACAGGGGAGCGGCTACACCTTC.

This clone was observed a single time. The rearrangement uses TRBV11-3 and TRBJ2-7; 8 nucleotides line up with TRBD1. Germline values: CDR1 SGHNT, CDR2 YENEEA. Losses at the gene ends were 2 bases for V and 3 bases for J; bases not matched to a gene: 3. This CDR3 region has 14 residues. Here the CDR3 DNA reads TGTGCCAGCAGCTTAAGACAGGGGAACTACGAGCAGTACTTC. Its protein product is CASSLRQGNYEQYF.

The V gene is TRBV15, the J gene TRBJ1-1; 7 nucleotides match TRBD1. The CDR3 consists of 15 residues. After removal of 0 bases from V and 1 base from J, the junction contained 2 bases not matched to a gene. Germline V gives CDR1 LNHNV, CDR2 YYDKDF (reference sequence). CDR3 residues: CATSRDRGQNTEAFF. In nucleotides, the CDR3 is TGTGCCACCAGCAGAGATAGGGGGCAGAACACTGAAGCTTTCTTT.

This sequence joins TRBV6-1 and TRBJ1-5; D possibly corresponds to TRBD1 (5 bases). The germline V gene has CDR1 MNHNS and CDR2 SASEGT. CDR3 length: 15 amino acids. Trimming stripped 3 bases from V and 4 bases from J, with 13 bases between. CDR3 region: CASSEGRVVNQPQHF. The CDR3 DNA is TGTGCCAGCAGTGAGGGCAGGGTGGTGAATCAGCCCCAGCATTTT.